This section outlines one TCR beta chain sequence together with its context. Antigen: not known. The data stem from a study of CD8 T cells in ankylosing spondylitis. Whole-study results and caveats: It was reported that disease-linked clones were significantly enriched in matched ankylosing spondylitis synovial fluid. Earlier reports found some motif variants in synovial fluid and blood in reactive arthritis. For ankylosing spondylitis blood, a TCR beta motif of several highly homologous variants appeared characteristic.

A quantitative 5'-RACE method, one with molecular barcodes, was used to make TCR beta libraries. Each CDR3 protein is one row after TCRdb ran MiXCR on the 5' RACE reads. The repertoire holds 700,000 to 850,000 distinct CDR3 sequences, with approximately 12% as singletons. CDR3 size: 16 residues. Between the trimmed V and J ends, which lost 4 bases and 9 bases, there was a span of 22 bases. Germline CDR1 ENHRY, CDR2 SYGVKD. Sample: blood, either unsorted or a sorted T cell fraction (not recorded which). V and J are TRBV10-3 and TRBJ2-1, with D perhaps given as TRBD1 or TRBD2 (5 bases each). The origin of this receptor is a male donor with ankylosing spondylitis. The CDR3 loop is CAISGQKGSTIGEQFF. The CDR3 DNA reads as TGTGCCATCAGTGGACAGAAGGGGAGTACAATCGGTGAGCAGTTCTTC.